The rows below give T cell receptor beta chains drawn from one sample of a study of blood T cells in healthy people across ages. TCRdb independently ran MiXCR on the 5' RACE reads; one entry per CDR3 protein. Of about 1 million distinct CDR3 sequences listed, approximately 25% are singletons. This sample was shared with a second study, whose subject was T cells of mothers and their children.

Material for sequencing was blood. The source of these receptors is a girl between 2 and 10 years old in good health. Both conserved end residues are trimmed from each CDR3. The order of the fields is V gene, CDR3 protein.

>TRBV6-5
ASSRQGFQETQY
>TRBV6-2/TRBV6-3
ASSPLRDSGGYT
>TRBV6-1
ASSAVPESSYEQY
>TRBV5-1
ASSGGQGEIGNTIY
>TRBV7-9
ASSLGEPTLYNEQF
>TRBV5-1
ASSWGTGRYNEQF
>TRBV20-1
SALRSGNTEAF
>TRBV20-1
SAGSAPGAKNIQY
>TRBV7-8
ASSSGAAHNEQF
>TRBV12-3/TRBV12-4
ASSHDTGTDTQY
>TRBV29-1
SVEAREDWNEQF
>TRBV4-1
ASSPLLGGLTDTQY
>TRBV27
ASSFGRGTDTQY
>TRBV18
ASSPGTVTDTQY
>TRBV25-1
ASRDSSRTQY
>TRBV6-6
ASSYRTGDLGYT
>TRBV6-1
ASSELGQGNTEAF
>TRBV7-6
ASSLAHMSEAF
>TRBV4-1
ASSQRGVVVETQY
>TRBV7-2
ASSSLLREENTEAF
>TRBV28
ATFPRGGWQPQH
>TRBV12-3/TRBV12-4
ASSLRPGTLN
>TRBV11-2
ASSLKVTASSYEQY
>TRBV11-2
ASSLLRTSSYNEQF
>TRBV4-2
TSSEEPSGSAGSEQY
>TRBV12-3/TRBV12-4
ASSDAGTVTYEQY
>TRBV6-6
ASSYPAEGTYEQY
>TRBV6-5
ASSFDRGRTEAF
>TRBV4-1
ASSQLTYSTNEKLF
>TRBV6-5
ASSYPMGQGEKTQY
>TRBV7-3
ASSSSGGTNEKLF
>TRBV4-3
ASSQRRDQPQH
>TRBV11-2
ASSPDVYEQY
>TRBV19
ASSIEAGVSYNEQF
>TRBV13
ASSGRVGGTDTQY
>TRBV7-3
ASSARHRGPYNEQF
>TRBV27
ASSPFSNQPQH
>TRBV5-1
ASRNLAGTDTQY
>TRBV15
ATSRWIDSRSSYNEQF